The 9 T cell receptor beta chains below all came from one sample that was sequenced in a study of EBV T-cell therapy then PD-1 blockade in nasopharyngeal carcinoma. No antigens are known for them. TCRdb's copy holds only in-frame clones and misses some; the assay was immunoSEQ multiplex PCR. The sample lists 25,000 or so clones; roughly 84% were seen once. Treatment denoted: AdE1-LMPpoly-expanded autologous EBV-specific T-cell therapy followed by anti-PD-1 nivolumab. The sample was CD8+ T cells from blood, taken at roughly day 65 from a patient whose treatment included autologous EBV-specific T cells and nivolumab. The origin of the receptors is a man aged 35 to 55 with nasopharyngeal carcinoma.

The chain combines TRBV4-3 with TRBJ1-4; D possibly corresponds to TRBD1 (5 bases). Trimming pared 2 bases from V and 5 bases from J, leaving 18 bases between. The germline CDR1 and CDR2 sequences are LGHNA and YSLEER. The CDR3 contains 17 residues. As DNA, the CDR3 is TGCGCCAGCAGCCAACGTCCAGCCGGGACGCTAAATGAAAAACTGTTTTTT. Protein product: CASSQRPAGTLNEKLFF.

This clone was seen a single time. CDR3 DNA: TGTGCCAGTAGTTATAGCTCTGGAAACACCATATATTTT. Residues: CASSYSSGNTIYF. This rearrangement joins TRBV19 to TRBJ1-3; D call uncertain. CDR3 length: 13 residues. V gave up 5 bases and J gave up 0 bases, with 5 bases separating them. Germline V gene sequence: CDR1 LNHDA, CDR2 SQIVND (reference sequence). The full variable domain, with the rest looked up from reference TRBV19 and TRBJ1-3, is DGGITQSPKYLFRKEGQNVTLSCEQNLNHDAMYWYRQDPGQGLRLIYYSQIVNDFQKGDIAEGYSVSREKKESFPLTVTSAQKNPTAFYLCASSYSSGNTIYFGEGSWLTVV.

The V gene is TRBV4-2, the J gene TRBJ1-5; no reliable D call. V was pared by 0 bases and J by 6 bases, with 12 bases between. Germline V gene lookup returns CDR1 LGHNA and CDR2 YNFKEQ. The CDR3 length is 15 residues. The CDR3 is CASSQEMGSLQPQHF. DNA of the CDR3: TGTGCCAGCAGCCAAGAAATGGGGTCCCTTCAGCCCCAGCATTTT.

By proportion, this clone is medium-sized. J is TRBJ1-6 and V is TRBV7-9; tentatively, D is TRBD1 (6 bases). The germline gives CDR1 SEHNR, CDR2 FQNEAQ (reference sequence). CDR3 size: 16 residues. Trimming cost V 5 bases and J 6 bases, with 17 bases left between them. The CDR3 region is CASSPPNRESNSPLHF. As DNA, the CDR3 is TGTGCCAGCAGCCCACCGAACAGGGAGAGTAATTCACCCCTCCACTTT.

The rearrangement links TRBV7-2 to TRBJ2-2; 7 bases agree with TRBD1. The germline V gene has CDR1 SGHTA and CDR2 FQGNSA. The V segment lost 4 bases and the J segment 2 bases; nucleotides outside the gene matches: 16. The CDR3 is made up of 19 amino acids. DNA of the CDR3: TGTGCCAGCAGCTCCGCTTTAGTCGGTACAGGGGCAAACACCGGGGAGCTGTTTTTT. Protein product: CASSSALVGTGANTGELFF. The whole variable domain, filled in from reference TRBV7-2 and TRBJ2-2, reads GAGVSQSPSNKVTEKGKDVELRCDPISGHTALYWYRQSLGQGLEFLIYFQGNSAPDKSGLPSDRFSAERTGGSVSTLTIQRTQQEDSAVYLCASSSALVGTGANTGELFFGEGSRLTVL.

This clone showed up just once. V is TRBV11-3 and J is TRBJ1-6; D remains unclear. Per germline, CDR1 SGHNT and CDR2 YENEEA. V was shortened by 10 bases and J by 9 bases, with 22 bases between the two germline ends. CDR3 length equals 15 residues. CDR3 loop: CANPTTTWESSPLHF. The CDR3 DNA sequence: TGTGCCAACCCAACAACAACGTGGGAGAGTTCACCCCTCCACTTT.

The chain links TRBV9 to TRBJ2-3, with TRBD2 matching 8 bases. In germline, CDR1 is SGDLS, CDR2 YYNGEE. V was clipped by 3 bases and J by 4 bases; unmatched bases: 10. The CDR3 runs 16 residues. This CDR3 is CASSDRGAGGADTQYF. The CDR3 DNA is TGTGCCAGCAGCGACCGGGGTGCGGGGGGTGCAGATACGCAGTATTTT.

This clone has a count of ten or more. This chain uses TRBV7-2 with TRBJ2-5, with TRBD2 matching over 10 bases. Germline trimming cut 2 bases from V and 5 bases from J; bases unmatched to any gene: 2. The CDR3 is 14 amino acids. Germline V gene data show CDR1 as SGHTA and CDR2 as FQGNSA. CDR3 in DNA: TGTGCCAGCAGCTTATCGACTAGCGGGGAGACCCAGTACTTC. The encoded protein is CASSLSTSGETQYF.

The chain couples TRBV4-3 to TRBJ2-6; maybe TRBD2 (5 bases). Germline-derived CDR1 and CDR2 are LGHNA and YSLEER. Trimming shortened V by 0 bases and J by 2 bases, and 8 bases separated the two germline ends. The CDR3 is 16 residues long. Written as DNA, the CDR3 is TGCGCCAGCAGCCAAGATCACGGGGCTGGGGCCAACGTCCTGACTTTC. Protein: CASSQDHGAGANVLTF.